This TCR beta chain was retrieved from a study of cytomegalovirus exposure and HLA in healthy donors. Overall study results and limits: Specificity for CMV antigens was confirmed in vitro for a few of the CMV-associated chains.

As concerns this clone: Its target is unknown.

Per germline, CDR1 SGHRS and CDR2 YFSETQ. Trimming cost V 4 bases and J 3 bases; bases outside gene matches: 6. CDR3 length equals 16 residues. The PCR had 60 Vbeta and 13 Jbeta primers. The assay was immunoSEQ multiplex PCR, and TCRdb's table has in-frame clones only and misses some. The sample contains almost 200,000 clones, 79% of which appear only once. Sequencing input: PBMCs. This chain joins TRBV5-1 and TRBJ2-1; 11 bases are shared with TRBD2. This clonotype originated in a woman aged 25 to 45 in good health and CMV-seropositive. CDR3 nucleotides: TGCGCCAGCAGCGCCTGGGGACTAGCGGTCTACAATGAGCAGTTCTTC. It translates to CASSAWGLAVYNEQFF.